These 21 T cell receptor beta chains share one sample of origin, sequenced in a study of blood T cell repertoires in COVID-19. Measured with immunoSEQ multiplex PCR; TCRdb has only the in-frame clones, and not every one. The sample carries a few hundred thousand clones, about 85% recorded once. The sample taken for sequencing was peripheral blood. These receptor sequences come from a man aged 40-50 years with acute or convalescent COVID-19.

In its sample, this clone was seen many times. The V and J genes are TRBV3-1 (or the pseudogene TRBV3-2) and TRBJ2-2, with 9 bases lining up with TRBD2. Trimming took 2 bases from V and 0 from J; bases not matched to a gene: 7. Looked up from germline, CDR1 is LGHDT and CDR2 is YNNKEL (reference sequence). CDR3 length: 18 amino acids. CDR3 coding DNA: TGTGCCAGCAGCCAATCGGTGGCGGGGGGGCCGAACACCGGGGAGCTGTTTTTT. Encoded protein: CASSQSVAGGPNTGELFF.

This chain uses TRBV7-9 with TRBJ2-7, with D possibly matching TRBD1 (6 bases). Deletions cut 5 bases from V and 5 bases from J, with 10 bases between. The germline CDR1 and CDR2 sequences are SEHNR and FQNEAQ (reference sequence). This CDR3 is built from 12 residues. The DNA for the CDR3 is TGTGCCAGCAGCCCAGGGGCGGACGAGCAGTACTTC. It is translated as CASSPGADEQYF.

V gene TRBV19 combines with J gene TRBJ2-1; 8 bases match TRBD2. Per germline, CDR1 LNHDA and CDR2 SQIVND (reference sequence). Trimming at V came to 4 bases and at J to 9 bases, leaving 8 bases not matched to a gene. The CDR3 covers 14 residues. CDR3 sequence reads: CASSTGTRIREQFF. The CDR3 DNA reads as TGTGCCAGTAGTACCGGGACTAGAATTCGTGAGCAGTTCTTC. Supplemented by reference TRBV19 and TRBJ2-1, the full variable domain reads DGGITQSPKYLFRKEGQNVTLSCEQNLNHDAMYWYRQDPGQGLRLIYYSQIVNDFQKGDIAEGYSVSREKKESFPLTVTSAQKNPTAFYLCASSTGTRIREQFFGPGTRLTVL.

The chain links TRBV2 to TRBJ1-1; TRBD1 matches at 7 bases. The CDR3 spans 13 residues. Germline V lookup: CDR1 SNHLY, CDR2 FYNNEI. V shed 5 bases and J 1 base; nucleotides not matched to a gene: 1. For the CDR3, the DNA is TGTGCCAGCAGTCCAGGGGGGAACACTGAAGCTTTCTTT. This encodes CASSPGGNTEAFF.

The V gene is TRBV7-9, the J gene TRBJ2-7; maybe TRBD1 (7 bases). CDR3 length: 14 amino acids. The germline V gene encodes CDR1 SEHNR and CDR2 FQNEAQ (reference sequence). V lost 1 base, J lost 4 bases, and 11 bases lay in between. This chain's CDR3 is CASSLVPGGYEQYF. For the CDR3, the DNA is TGTGCCAGCAGCTTAGTTCCAGGGGGGTACGAGCAGTACTTC. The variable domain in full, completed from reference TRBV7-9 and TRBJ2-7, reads DTGVSQNPRHKITKRGQNVTFRCDPISEHNRLYWYRQTLGQGPEFLTYFQNEAQLEKSRLLSDRFSAERPKGSFSTLEIQRTEQGDSAMYLCASSLVPGGYEQYFGPGTRLTVT.

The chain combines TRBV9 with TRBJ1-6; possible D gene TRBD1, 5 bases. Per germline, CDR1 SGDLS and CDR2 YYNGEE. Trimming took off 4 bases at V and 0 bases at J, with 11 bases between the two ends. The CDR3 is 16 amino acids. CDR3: CASSTVDSSYNSPLHF. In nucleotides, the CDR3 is TGTGCCAGCAGCACCGTCGACAGCTCCTATAATTCACCCCTCCACTTT.

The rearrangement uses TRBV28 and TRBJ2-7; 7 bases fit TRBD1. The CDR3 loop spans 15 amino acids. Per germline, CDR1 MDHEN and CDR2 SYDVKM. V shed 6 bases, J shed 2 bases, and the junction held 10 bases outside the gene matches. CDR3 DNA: TGTGCCAGCAGCCAATATCAAGGACAGGCCTACGAGCAGTACTTC. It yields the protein CASSQYQGQAYEQYF.

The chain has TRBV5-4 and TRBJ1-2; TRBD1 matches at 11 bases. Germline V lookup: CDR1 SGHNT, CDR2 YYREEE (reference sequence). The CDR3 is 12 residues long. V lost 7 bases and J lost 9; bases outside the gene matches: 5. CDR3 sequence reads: CASRGQGASYTF. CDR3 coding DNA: TGTGCCAGCCGTGGACAGGGGGCCAGCTACACCTTC.

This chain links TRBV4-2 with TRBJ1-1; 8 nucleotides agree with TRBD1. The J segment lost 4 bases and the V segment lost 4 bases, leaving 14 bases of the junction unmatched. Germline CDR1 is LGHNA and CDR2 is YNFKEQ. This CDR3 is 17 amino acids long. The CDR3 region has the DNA TGTGCCAGCAGCCCCGTACAAGGCGGACAGGGAGTCACTGAAGCTTTCTTT. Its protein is CASSPVQGGQGVTEAFF.

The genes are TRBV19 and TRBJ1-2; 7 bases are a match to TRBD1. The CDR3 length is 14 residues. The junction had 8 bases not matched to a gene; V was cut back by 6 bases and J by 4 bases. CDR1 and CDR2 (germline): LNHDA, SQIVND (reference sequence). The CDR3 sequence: CASRYQGESYGYTF. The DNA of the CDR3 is TGTGCCAGTAGGTATCAGGGGGAGTCCTATGGCTACACCTTC.

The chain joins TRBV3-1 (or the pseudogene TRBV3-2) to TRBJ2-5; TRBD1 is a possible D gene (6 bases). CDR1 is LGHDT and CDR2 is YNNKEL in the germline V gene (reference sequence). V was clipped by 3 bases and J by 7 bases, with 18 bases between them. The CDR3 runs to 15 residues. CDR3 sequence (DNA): TGTGCCAGCAGCCAGAGCACCTTGGGGGCTCGGACCCAGTACTTC. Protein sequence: CASSQSTLGARTQYF.

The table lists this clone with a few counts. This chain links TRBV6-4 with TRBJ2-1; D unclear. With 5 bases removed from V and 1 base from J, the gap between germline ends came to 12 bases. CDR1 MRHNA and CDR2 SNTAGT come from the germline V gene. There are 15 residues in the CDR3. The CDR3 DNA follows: TGTGCCAGCAGTCGAGACGGAGATTCCTACAATGAGCAGTTCTTC. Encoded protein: CASSRDGDSYNEQFF.

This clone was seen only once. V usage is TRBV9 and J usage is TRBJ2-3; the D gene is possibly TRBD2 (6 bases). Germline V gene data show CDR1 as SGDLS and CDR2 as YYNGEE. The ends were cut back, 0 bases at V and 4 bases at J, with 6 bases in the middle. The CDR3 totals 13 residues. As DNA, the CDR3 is TGTGCCAGCAGCGTAGGACTAGCAGATACGCAGTATTTT. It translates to CASSVGLADTQYF.

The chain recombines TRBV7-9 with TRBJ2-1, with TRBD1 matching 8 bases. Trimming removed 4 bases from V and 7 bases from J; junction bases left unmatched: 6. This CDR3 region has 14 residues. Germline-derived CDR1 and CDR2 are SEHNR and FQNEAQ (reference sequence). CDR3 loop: CASSSRTGRNEQFF. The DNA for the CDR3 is TGTGCCAGCAGCTCCCGGACAGGGAGGAATGAGCAGTTCTTC.

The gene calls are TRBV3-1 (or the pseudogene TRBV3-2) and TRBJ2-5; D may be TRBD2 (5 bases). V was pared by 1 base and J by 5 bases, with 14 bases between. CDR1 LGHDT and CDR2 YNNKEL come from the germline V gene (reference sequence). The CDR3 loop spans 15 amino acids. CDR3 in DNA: TGTGCCAGCAGCCAAGCGCCACGAAGAGGGGAGACCCAGTACTTC. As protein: CASSQAPRRGETQYF.

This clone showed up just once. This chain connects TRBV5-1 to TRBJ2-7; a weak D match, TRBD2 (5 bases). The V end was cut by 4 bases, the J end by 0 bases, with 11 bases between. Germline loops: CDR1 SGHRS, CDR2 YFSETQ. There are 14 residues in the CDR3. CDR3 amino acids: CASSEGLSSYEQYF. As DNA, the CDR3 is TGCGCCAGCAGCGAGGGCTTGAGCTCCTACGAGCAGTACTTC.

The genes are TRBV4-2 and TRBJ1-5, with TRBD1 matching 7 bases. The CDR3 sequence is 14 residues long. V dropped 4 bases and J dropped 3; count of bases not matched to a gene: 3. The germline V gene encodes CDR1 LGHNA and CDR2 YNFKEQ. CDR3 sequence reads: CASSLGQDNQPQHF. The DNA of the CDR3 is TGTGCCAGCAGCCTAGGACAGGACAATCAGCCCCAGCATTTT.

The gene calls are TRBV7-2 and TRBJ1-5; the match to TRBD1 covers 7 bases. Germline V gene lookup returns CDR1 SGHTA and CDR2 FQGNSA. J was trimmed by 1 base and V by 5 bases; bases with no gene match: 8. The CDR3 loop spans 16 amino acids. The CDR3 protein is CASSPQGQVSNQPQHF. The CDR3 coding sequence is TGTGCCAGCAGCCCCCAAGGACAGGTCAGCAATCAGCCCCAGCATTTT.

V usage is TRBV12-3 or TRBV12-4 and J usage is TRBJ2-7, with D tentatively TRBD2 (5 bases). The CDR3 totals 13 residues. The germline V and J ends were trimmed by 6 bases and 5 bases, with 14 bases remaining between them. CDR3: CASSHDDGNEQYF. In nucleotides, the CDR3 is TGTGCCAGCAGCCATGATGACGGGAACGAGCAGTACTTC.

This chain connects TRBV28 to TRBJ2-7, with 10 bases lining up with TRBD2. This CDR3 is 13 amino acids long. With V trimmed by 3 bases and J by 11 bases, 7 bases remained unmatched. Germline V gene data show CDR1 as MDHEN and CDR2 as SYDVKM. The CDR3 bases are TGTGCCAGCAGTTTCATGTCTAGCGGGGGAAAGTACTTC. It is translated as CASSFMSSGGKYF. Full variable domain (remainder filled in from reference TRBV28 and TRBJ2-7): DVKVTQSSRYLVKRTGEKVFLECVQDMDHENMFWYRQDPGLGLRLIYFSYDVKMKEKGDIPEGYSVSREKKERFSLILESASTNQTSMYLCASSFMSSGGKYFGPGTRLTVT.

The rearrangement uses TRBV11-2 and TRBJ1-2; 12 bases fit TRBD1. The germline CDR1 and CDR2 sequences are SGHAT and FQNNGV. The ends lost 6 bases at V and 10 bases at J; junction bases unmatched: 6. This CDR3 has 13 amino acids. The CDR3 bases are TGTGCCAGCAGTCGTATGGGACAGGGGGCCTACACCTTC. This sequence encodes CASSRMGQGAYTF.